This T cell receptor beta chain emerged from a study of identifying expanded T cells in peripheral blood. Generated by immunoSEQ multiplex PCR, the TCRdb table keeps only in-frame clones and is missing some. Among around 84,000 clones listed, over 85% were seen once. This clone was recorded only once. The antigen is not known. The CDR3 contains 12 residues. The V end lost 0 bases, the J end lost 4 bases, and 4 bases lay between the germline ends. CDR1 is SGHNT and CDR2 is YYREEE in the germline V gene (reference sequence). During the collection period, no donor immune events like infections were recorded. General study results and limits: Approximately 1.1 clones differed between technical replicates, versus around 16 and 19 over time. Across healthy donors, higher total template counts meant significantly greater roughly 2-week count variance.

This receptor was taken from a person aged 18 to 70 in good health. Sequenced: blood. The chain carries TRBV5-4 and TRBJ1-2; D remains unclear. The CDR3 coding sequence is TGTGCCAGCAGCTTGGTTAGCTATGGCTACACCTTC. Translation: CASSLVSYGYTF.